A selection of T cell receptor beta chains follows, all from one sample in a study of regulatory T cells in long-lasting Graves disease. TCRdb itself ran the multiplex PCR reads through MiXCR, one entry per CDR3 protein. The sample includes about 660,000 distinct CDR3 sequences, about 30% of them seen just once. The sample here was peripheral blood mononuclear cells (PBMCs), taken when the disease was refractory, from a patient treated with antithyroid drugs. These receptors were collected from a female donor with Graves disease. CDR3s include the opening cysteine and the closing phenylalanine or tryptophan. D genes are given only for firm matches. The size field is filled for only some rows; it gives once, few, many or a size class.

>TRBJ2-2|TRBV6-2/TRBV6-3|.|TRBD2
TGTGCCAGCAGTTACGCTAGCGGAAACACCGGGGAGCTGTTTTTT
CASSYASGNTGELFF
>TRBJ1-5|TRBV6-1|.|TRBD1
TGTGCCAGCAGAACAAACAGGGGGAATCAGCCCCAGCATTTT
CASRTNRGNQPQHF
>TRBJ2-2|TRBV11-2|.|.
TGTGCCAGCCATCCCGGGACCCAGAACACCGGGGAGCTGTTTTTT
CASHPGTQNTGELFF
>TRBJ2-5|TRBV12-3/TRBV12-4|few|.
TGTGCCAGCAGTTTGGGTAGAATAGCGGACCACCAAGAGACCCAGTACTTC
CASSLGRIADHQETQYF
>TRBJ1-2|TRBV5-1|few|.
TGCGCCAGCAGCTTGGCGCGATCGGCAGCTTCTAACTATGGCTACACCTTC
CASSLARSAASNYGYTF
>TRBJ2-2|TRBV19|few|TRBD1
TGTGCCAGTAGTCTACCGACCGGGACAGGCAGCATCGGGGAGCTGTTTTTT
CASSLPTGTGSIGELFF
>TRBJ1-2|TRBV5-1|.|.
TGCGCCAGCAGCTTGGGGGCAGGGGAGGCCTATGGCTACACCTTC
CASSLGAGEAYGYTF
>TRBJ1-1|TRBV5-4|few|TRBD1
TGTGCCAGCAGCTACAATCAGGGACAGGGAGGGGTTGAAGCTTTCTTT
CASSYNQGQGGVEAFF
>TRBJ2-1|TRBV2|.|.
TGTGCCAGTGTGACTGCCGGTAGTCACAATGAGCAGTTCTTC
CASVTAGSHNEQFF
>TRBJ1-2|TRBV6-2/TRBV6-3|.|TRBD1
TGTGCCAGCAGTTACTCGAAGACAGGGGGCGGCTATGGCTACACCTTC
CASSYSKTGGGYGYTF
>TRBJ1-1|TRBV12-3/TRBV12-4|.|.
TGTGCCAGCAGTTCTCTGAGGCAACTTAACCCTGAAGCTTTCTTT
CASSSLRQLNPEAFF
>TRBJ2-2|TRBV5-1|many|.
TGCGCCAGCAGCTTGGGGAGGGGGCCAGCCCGGAGCGGGGAGCTGTTTTTT
CASSLGRGPARSGELFF
>TRBJ1-5|TRBV19|few|TRBD1
TGTGCCAGTAGTCCGGGACAGGGGGCGGTTGGCAATCAGCCCCAGCATTTT
CASSPGQGAVGNQPQHF
>TRBJ2-5|TRBV5-1|.|.
TGCGCCAGCAGCCGGACATGGGAGACCCAGTACTTC
CASSRTWETQYF
>TRBJ2-2|TRBV30|.|.
TGTGCCTGGAGACAAGGGGCGGGCACCGGGGAGCTGTTTTTT
CAWRQGAGTGELFF
>TRBJ2-7|TRBV5-6|few|TRBD1
TGTGCCAGCAGCTTCTATTCCCAGGGGGCCAACGAGCAGTACTTC
CASSFYSQGANEQYF